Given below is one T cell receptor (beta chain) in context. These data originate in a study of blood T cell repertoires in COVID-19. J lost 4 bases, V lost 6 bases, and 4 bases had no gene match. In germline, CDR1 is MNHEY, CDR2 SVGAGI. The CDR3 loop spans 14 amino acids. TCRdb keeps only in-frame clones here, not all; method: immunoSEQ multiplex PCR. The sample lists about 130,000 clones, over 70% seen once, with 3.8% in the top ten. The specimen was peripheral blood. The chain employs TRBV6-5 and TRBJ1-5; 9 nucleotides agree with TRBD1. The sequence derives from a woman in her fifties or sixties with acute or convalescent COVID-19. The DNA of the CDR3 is TGTGCCAGCAGCCAAGGGACAGGGAATCAGCCCCAGCATTTT. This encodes CASSQGTGNQPQHF.